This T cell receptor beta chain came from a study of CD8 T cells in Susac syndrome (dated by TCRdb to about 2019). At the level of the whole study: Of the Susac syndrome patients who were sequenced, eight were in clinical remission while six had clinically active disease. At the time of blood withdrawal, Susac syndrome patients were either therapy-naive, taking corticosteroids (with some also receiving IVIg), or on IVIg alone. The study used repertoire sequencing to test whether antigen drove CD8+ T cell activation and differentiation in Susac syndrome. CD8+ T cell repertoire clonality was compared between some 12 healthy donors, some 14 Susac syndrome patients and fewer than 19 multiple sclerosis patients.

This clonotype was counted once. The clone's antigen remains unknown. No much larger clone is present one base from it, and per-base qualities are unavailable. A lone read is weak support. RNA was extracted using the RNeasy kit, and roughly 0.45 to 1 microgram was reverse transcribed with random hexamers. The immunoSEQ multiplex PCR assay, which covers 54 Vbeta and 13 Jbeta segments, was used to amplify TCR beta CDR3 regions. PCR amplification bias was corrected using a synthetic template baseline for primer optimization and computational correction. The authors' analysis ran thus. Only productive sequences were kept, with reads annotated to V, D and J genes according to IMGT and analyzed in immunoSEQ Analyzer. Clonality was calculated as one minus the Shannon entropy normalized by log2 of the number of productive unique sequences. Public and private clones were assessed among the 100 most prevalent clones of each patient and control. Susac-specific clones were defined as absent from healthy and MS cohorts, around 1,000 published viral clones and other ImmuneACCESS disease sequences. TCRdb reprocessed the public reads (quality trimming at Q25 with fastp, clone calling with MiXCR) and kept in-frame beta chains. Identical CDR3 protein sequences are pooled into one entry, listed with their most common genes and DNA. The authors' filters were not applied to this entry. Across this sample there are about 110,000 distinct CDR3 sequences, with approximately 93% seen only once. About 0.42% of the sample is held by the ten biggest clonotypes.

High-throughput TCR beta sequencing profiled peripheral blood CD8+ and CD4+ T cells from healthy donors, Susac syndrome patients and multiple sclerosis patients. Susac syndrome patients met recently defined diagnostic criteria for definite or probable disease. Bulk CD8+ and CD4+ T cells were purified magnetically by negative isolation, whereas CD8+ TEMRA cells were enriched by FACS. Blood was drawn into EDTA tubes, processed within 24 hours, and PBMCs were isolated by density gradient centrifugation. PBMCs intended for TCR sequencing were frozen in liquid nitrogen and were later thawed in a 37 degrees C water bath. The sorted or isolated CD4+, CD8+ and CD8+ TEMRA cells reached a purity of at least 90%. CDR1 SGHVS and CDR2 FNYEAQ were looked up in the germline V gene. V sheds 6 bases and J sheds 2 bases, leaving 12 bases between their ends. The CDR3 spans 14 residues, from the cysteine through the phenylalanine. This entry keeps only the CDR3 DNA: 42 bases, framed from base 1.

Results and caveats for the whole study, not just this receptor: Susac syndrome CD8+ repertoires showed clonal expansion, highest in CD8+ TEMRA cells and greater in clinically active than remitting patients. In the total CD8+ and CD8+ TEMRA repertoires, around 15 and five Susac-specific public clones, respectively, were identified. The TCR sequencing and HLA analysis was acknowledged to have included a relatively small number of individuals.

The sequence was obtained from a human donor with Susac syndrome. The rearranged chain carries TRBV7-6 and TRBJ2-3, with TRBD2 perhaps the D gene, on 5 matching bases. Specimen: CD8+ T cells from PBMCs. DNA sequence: TGTGCCAGCAGGAGCGGTTCCTACACAGATACGCAGTATTTT. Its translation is CASRSGSYTDTQYF.